The T cell receptor beta chain described here comes from a study of neurological immune-mediated disorders (dated by TCRdb to the late 2010s). About the full investigation: Using UMI-based sequencing, the study compared peripheral blood TCR-beta repertoires from patients with HTLV-I-associated myelopathy (HAM/TSP), patients with multiple sclerosis, and healthy controls. Each longitudinal HAM/TSP and healthy donor was sampled at 3 time-points spaced at roughly 3-40 month intervals. The approximately 99 TCR-beta libraries included longitudinal samples, technical triplicates and paired sorted CD4+ and CD8+ T-cell subsets alongside PBMC samples. The cohort included approximately 70 subjects: about 15 with HAM/TSP, roughly 34 with multiple sclerosis, and roughly 20 healthy controls.

Taken with the paper, the label for time point translates to: longitudinal time-point 1 (baseline). For the unsorted PBMC libraries, 2 million PBMCs were stored in RNAlater at -80 degrees C until RNA extraction and were used to generate the libraries. PBMCs were separated from peripheral blood using Ficoll-Hypaque density gradient centrifugation and then cryopreserved in liquid nitrogen. This clonotype was counted at least ten times. Which antigen it targets is not known. There are no base qualities to consult, and no much larger clone falls within one base. There are 14 amino acids in the CDR3, from cysteine to phenylalanine inclusive. The read is trimmed to its CDR3 DNA, 42 bases read in frame from base 1. V and J are truncated by 9 bases and 2 bases respectively, leaving an intervening sequence of 16 bases. From a lookup of the germline V gene, CDR1 and CDR2 are SGHRS and YFSETQ. cDNA synthesis used template-switch 5'RACE with a primer carrying a 10-nucleotide random unique molecular identifier tagging each TCR transcript. Every sequencing run yielded over 180 million TCR-beta sequences covering 15-18 subjects. The RNeasy kit was used for extraction of total RNA. The KAPA Real-time Library Amplification kit was used to amplify TCR-beta VDJ regions with primers targeting the TCR constant region and the 5'RACE anchor. A first PCR added sample indexes and Illumina adaptors, and a second PCR then raised library yield. After purification with Ampure beads, the TCR product of roughly 650 bp was size-selected on a 2% E-gel SizeSelection system. Before pooling, library quality was assessed on a Bioanalyzer, concentration was determined with Qubit, and library quantification was performed with the Kapa Library Quantification kit. Paired-end 2 x 150 bp sequencing of the libraries was performed on an Illumina HiSeq 2500. To increase sequence diversity, about 25-31% phiX was spiked into each library pool. In the authors' own workflow: Quality-filtered reads were processed with the UMI-based MiGEC pipeline, which removed over 75% of raw TCR sequences during error correction. VDJ genes were aligned to IMGT germline references, and clonotypes were defined by unique CDR3 amino acid sequence plus V-J genes. VDJtools evaluated clonal expansion, Shannon diversity and CDR3 relatedness (CalcPairwiseDistances, ClusterSamples); CLCbio workbench built phylogenetic trees. A clone was classed as expanded if it had 8 or more unique UMIs, a cutoff based on coefficient-of-variation modelling across technical triplicates. TCRdb took the public reads, trimmed them with fastp at Q25, ran MiXCR for clone calling and kept in-frame beta chains. Rows are unified per CDR3 protein, each entry keeping the most common DNA and genes. The V and J calls, along with clone size, are taken from TCRdb and not from the paper's own processing. The sample table holds tens of thousands of distinct CDR3 sequences, of which roughly an eighth were seen once. Approximately 4.6% of the sample rests with the top ten.

Findings and caveats that apply to the study as a whole: TCR clonal expansion was highest in HAM/TSP patients and lowest in MS patients, with MS patients falling below even healthy controls. No identical CDR3 amino acid sequences were shared among expanded clones across subjects, suggesting private TCR-beta repertoires in all groups.

The sequence was obtained from a female donor with HTLV-1-associated myelopathy (HAM/TSP). Input material: PBMCs. In this chain, TRBV5-1 is recombined with TRBJ2-3; the D call is tentative, TRBD1 or TRBD2, as each matches 5 bases. The CDR3 region has the sequence CATGDPSNTDTQYF. Here is the DNA: TGCGCCACCGGGGACCCATCTAACACAGATACGCAGTATTTT.